This passage covers 4 T cell receptor beta chains from one sample sequenced in a study of blood T cell repertoires in COVID-19. Here immunoSEQ multiplex PCR was the method, and the copy in TCRdb shows in-frame clones only, minus some. The sample gives 100,000 or so clones, just over 85% of which show up once; under 3.5% is in the top ten. What was sequenced was PBMCs or T cells enriched from blood (not recorded which). The receptors here all came from a woman in her forties or fifties who had recovered from COVID-19.

The table lists this clone with a count of one. V is TRBV7-9 and J is TRBJ2-7; 7 nucleotides align to TRBD1. V was pared by 5 bases and J by 3 bases, with 10 bases of the junction left unmatched. The CDR3 covers 15 residues. Germline V gene data show CDR1 as SEHNR and CDR2 as FQNEAQ (reference sequence). The CDR3 region has the DNA TGTGCCAGCAGCCCACTGACAGGGACCGTCTACGAGCAGTACTTC. Its protein product is CASSPLTGTVYEQYF.

The genes are TRBV20-1 and TRBJ1-3; possible D gene TRBD1, 5 bases. Germline loops: CDR1 DFQATT, CDR2 SNEGSKA (reference sequence). V shed 3 bases and J shed 0 bases, with 6 bases lying between them. The CDR3 totals 13 residues. The CDR3 sequence is CSASDSSGNTIYF. The DNA for the CDR3 is TGCAGTGCTAGTGACAGCTCTGGAAACACCATATATTTT.

J is TRBJ1-2 and V is TRBV10-2; TRBD1 might be the D (5 bases). This CDR3 region has 20 residues. Trimming stripped 2 bases from V and 8 bases from J, with 33 bases between. Looked up from germline, CDR1 is WSHSY and CDR2 is SAAADI. CDR3 region: CASSETKTARGHTDGGGYTF. DNA of the CDR3: TGCGCCAGCAGTGAGACTAAGACAGCCCGAGGACACACCGACGGGGGAGGCTACACCTTC.

This chain connects TRBV4-2 to TRBJ2-5; 9 nucleotides match TRBD1. This CDR3 spans 15 amino acids. CDR1 is LGHNA and CDR2 is YNFKEQ in the germline V gene. V dropped 4 bases and J dropped 5; count of bases not matched to a gene: 8. The CDR3 loop is CASSRGTGIQETQYF. CDR3 nucleotide sequence: TGTGCCAGCAGCCGTGGGACAGGGATTCAGGAGACCCAGTACTTC.